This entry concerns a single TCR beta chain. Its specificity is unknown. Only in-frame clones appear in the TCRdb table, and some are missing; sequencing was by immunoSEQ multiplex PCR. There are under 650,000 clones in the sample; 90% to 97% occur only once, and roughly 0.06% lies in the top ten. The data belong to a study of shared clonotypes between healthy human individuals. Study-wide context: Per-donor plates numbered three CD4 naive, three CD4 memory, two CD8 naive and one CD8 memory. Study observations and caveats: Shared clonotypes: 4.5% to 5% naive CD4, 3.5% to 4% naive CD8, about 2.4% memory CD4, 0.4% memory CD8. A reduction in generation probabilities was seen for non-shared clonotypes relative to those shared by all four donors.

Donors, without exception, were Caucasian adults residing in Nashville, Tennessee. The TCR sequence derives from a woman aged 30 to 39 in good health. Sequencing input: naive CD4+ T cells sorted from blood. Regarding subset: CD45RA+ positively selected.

This CDR3 is CASNNQAGQGAEEQYF. The DNA for the CDR3 is TGTGCCAGCAACAACCAGGCTGGACAGGGGGCAGAGGAGCAGTACTTC. The gene calls are TRBV11-2 and TRBJ2-7; TRBD1 aligns across 11 bases. J gave up 7 bases and V 7 bases, and 15 bases lay outside the gene matches. Germline assignment: CDR1 SGHAT and CDR2 FQNNGV. The CDR3 totals 16 residues.